This T cell receptor (beta chain) was recorded in a study of cytomegalovirus exposure and HLA in healthy donors. Remarks on this clone: As yet, its antigen is unknown.

The study, taken as a whole, reports: In vitro checks showed that a few CMV-associated chains really do target CMV antigens.

The donors were part of the validation cohort of 120 or so subjects. That cohort was separate from the first cohort, which comprised 666 subjects. Sequencing used immunoSEQ multiplex PCR; TCRdb keeps in-frame clones, though not all of them. The sample holds 57,000 or so clones; around 96% are singletons and the top ten take 0.9%. The specimen was PBMCs. The sequence was obtained from a man aged 18 to 29 in good health and CMV-seronegative.

CDR3 loop: CASSPAGLADESSYEQYF. The DNA for the CDR3 is TGTGCCAGCAGCCCGGCGGGACTAGCGGACGAGAGCTCCTACGAGCAGTACTTC. V and J are TRBV6-4 and TRBJ2-7; 11 bases fit TRBD2. This CDR3 comprises 18 residues. CDR1 is MRHNA and CDR2 is SNTAGT in the germline V gene. The ends lost 6 bases at V and 0 bases at J; junction bases unmatched: 13.